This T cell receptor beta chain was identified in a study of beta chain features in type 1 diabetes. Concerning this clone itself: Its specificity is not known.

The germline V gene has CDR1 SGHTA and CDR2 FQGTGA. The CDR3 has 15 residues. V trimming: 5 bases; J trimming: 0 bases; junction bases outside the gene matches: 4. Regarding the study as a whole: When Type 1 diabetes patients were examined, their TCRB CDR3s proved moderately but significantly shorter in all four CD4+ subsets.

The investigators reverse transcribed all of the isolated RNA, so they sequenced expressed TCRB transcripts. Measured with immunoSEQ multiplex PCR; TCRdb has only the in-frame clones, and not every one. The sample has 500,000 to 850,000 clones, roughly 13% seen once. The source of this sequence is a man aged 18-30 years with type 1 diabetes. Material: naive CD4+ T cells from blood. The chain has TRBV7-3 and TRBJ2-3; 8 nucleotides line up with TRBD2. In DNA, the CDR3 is TGTGCCAGCAGCCAAGCGGGGGCTAGCACAGATACGCAGTATTTT. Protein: CASSQAGASTDTQYF. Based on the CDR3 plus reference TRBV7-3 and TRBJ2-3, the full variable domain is GAGVSQTPSNKVTEKGKYVELRCDPISGHTALYWYRQSLGQGPEFLIYFQGTGAADDSGLPNDRFFAVRPEGSVSTLKIQRTERGDSAVYLCASSQAGASTDTQYFGPGTRLTVL.